These 27 T cell receptor beta chains originate from one sample sequenced in a study of blood T cell repertoires in COVID-19. The repertoire was sequenced with immunoSEQ multiplex PCR; TCRdb's copy has only in-frame clones and lacks some. The sample consists of over 200,000 clones, 65% to 90% of them appearing once. The material sequenced was peripheral blood. The origin of the receptors is a man aged 35-49 years who had recovered from COVID-19.

V and J are TRBV3-1 (or the pseudogene TRBV3-2) and TRBJ1-2, with TRBD1 matching over 7 bases. There are 16 residues in the CDR3. The V segment lost 2 bases and the J segment 4 bases; nucleotides outside the gene matches: 10. Germline V gene data show CDR1 as LGHDT and CDR2 as YNNKEL (reference sequence). Written as DNA, the CDR3 is TGTGCCAGCAGCCAAAGTAGACAGGGCGGCGTCTATGGCTACACCTTC. It is translated as CASSQSRQGGVYGYTF.

The chain carries TRBV18 and TRBJ2-5; 7 nucleotides agree with TRBD1. The length of the CDR3 is 15 residues. With V trimmed by 1 base and J by 1 base, 3 bases remained unmatched. CDR1 KGHSH and CDR2 LQKENI come from the germline V gene. The CDR3 nucleotides read TGTGCCAGCTCACCACTCCGGGACAGCCAAGAGACCCAGTACTTC. Translation: CASSPLRDSQETQYF.

This sequence joins TRBV13 and TRBJ1-1, with D unclear. Per the germline V gene, CDR1 is PRHDT and CDR2 is FYEKMQ (reference sequence). The CDR3 consists of 14 residues. Trimming left V 4 bases short and J 4 bases short, with 13 bases between. DNA of the CDR3: TGTGCCAGCAGCTACAGTTCCCGGGGCACTGAAGCTTTCTTT. It translates to CASSYSSRGTEAFF.

The chain joins TRBV11-3 to TRBJ2-5; 7 bases fit TRBD1. V shed 6 bases, J shed 5 bases, and the junction held 9 bases outside the gene matches. This CDR3 has 14 amino acids. Germline assignment: CDR1 SGHNT and CDR2 YENEEA. The CDR3 loop reads CASSSKGARETQYF. Here the CDR3 DNA reads TGTGCCAGCAGTTCGAAGGGGGCGCGGGAGACCCAGTACTTC. The variable domain in full, with the rest retrieved from reference TRBV11-3 and TRBJ2-5, is EAGVVQSPRYKIIEKKQPVAFWCNPISGHNTLYWYLQNLGQGPELLIRYENEEAVDDSQLPKDRFSAERLKGVDSTLKIQPAELGDSAVYLCASSSKGARETQYFGPGTRLLVL.

This rearrangement joins TRBV27 to TRBJ2-7; 12 bases align to TRBD1. This CDR3 is 15 amino acids long. Germline loops: CDR1 MNHEY, CDR2 SMNVEV (reference sequence). V gave up 2 bases and J gave up 5 bases; unmatched junction bases: 4. CDR3 DNA sequence: TGTGCCAGCAGTTTAGGGACAGGGGGCGTCAACGAGCAGTACTTC. It yields the protein CASSLGTGGVNEQYF.

This clone was found a few times. V and J are TRBV30 and TRBJ1-6; 7 bases agree with TRBD1. V lost 1 base to trimming and J lost 0 bases; unmatched junction nucleotides: 15. CDR1 is GTSNPN, CDR2 SVGIG, per germline (reference sequence). The CDR3 is 20 amino acids. The CDR3 reads CAWSATGTFTESSYNSPLHF. CDR3 nucleotide sequence: TGTGCCTGGAGTGCGACAGGGACATTCACCGAGAGCTCCTATAATTCACCCCTCCACTTT. Full variable domain (rest looked up from reference TRBV30 and TRBJ1-6): SQTIHQWPATLVQPVGSPLSLECTVEGTSNPNLYWYRQAAGRGLQLLFYSVGIGQISSEVPQNLSASRPQDRQFILSSKKLLLSDSGFYLCAWSATGTFTESSYNSPLHFGNGTRLTVT.

This sequence joins TRBV9 and TRBJ1-2, with D maybe TRBD1 (5 bases). The CDR3 has 13 residues. The V end was cut by 0 bases, the J end by 7 bases, with 10 bases between. Germline-derived CDR1 and CDR2 are SGDLS and YYNGEE. CDR3 coding DNA: TGTGCCAGCAGCGTAGAGAATAGGGGTGGCTACACCTTC. It yields the protein CASSVENRGGYTF.

The rearrangement links TRBV6-2 or TRBV6-3 to TRBJ2-7, with TRBD2 identical over 10 bases. The CDR3 contains 16 residues. CDR1 is MNHEY and CDR2 is SVGEGT in the germline V gene. V dropped 4 bases and J dropped 6; count of bases not matched to a gene: 12. The CDR3 DNA reads TGTGCCAGCAGTTCCGGACTAGCGGCCCCCAGAGGCGAGCAGTACTTC. This translates into CASSSGLAAPRGEQYF.

V and J are TRBV5-6 and TRBJ2-2; tentatively, D is TRBD1 (5 bases). Germline values: CDR1 SGHDT, CDR2 YYEEEE. V was trimmed by 3 bases and J by 5 bases, leaving 11 bases between them. The CDR3 is 14 residues long. CDR3 sequence: CASSWMRTTGELFF. The CDR3 nucleotides read TGTGCCAGCAGCTGGATGAGGACAACCGGGGAGCTGTTTTTT.

This sequence joins TRBV6-5 and TRBJ1-1; no clear D gene. There are 13 residues in the CDR3. Germline V lookup: CDR1 MNHEY, CDR2 SVGAGI. Trimming left V 0 bases short and J 7 bases short, with 9 bases between. The CDR3 coding sequence is TGTGCCAGCAGTTACTCGAGGCGGGATGAAGCTTTCTTT. Translation: CASSYSRRDEAFF.

The chain carries TRBV2 and TRBJ1-2; weak D call: TRBD1 (6 bases). V lost 4 bases, J lost 6 bases, and 12 bases lay in between. The CDR3 extends over 13 amino acids. Germline V gives CDR1 SNHLY, CDR2 FYNNEI. The CDR3 is CASSVGRGDGYTF. CDR3 sequence (DNA): TGTGCCAGCAGTGTAGGCAGGGGAGATGGCTACACCTTC. The full variable domain, its missing parts supplied by reference TRBV2 and TRBJ1-2, is EPEVTQTPSHQVTQMGQEVILRCVPISNHLYFYWYRQILGQKVEFLVSFYNNEISEKSEIFDDQFSVERPDGSNFTLKIRSTKLEDSAMYFCASSVGRGDGYTFGSGTRLTVV.

V gene TRBV6-4 combines with J gene TRBJ2-5, with 9 bases matching TRBD1. Per germline, CDR1 MRHNA and CDR2 SNTAGT. J gave up 2 bases and V 11 bases, and 9 bases lay outside the gene matches. The CDR3 has 14 amino acids. The CDR3 nucleotides read TGTGCCGGACGGACAGGGGAATCGCAAGAGACCCAGTACTTC. As protein: CAGRTGESQETQYF.

The CDR3 sequence: CASSRLAGNEQFF. In nucleotides, the CDR3 is TGTGCCAGCAGTAGACTAGCGGGCAATGAGCAGTTCTTC. V is TRBV6-4 and J is TRBJ2-1, with 10 bases matching TRBD2. The germline V gene has CDR1 MRHNA and CDR2 SNTAGT. The CDR3 contains 13 residues. With V trimmed by 5 bases and J by 6 bases, 1 base remained unmatched.

The CDR3 spells CASSPLTRGSGANVLTF. The CDR3 nucleotides read TGTGCCAGCTCACCGTTAACGCGGGGGTCTGGGGCCAACGTCCTGACTTTC. The V and J genes are TRBV18 and TRBJ2-6, with 7 bases that match TRBD2. The CDR3 covers 17 residues. With 3 bases clipped from V and 1 base from J, the junction kept 6 bases outside the gene matches. Germline V gives CDR1 KGHSH, CDR2 LQKENI.

The chain joins TRBV27 to TRBJ1-1; tentative D call: TRBD1 (5 bases). Trimming took off 5 bases at V and 4 bases at J, with 11 bases between the two ends. Germline loops: CDR1 MNHEY, CDR2 SMNVEV (reference sequence). This CDR3 has 13 amino acids. Here the CDR3 DNA reads TGTGCCAGCAGTCAGGGCAGGGTCACTGAAGCTTTCTTT. Residues: CASSQGRVTEAFF.

The chain couples TRBV5-6 to TRBJ2-7, with D uncertain. Trimming cost V 4 bases and J 4 bases, with 9 bases left between them. The CDR3 is 12 amino acids. The V gene's germline CDR1 is SGHDT and CDR2 YYEEEE. In nucleotides, the CDR3 is TGTGCCAGCAGCAGGCGAGCGTACGAGCAGTACTTC. It yields the protein CASSRRAYEQYF.

The genes are TRBV2 and TRBJ2-1, with D possibly TRBD2 on 7 matching bases. The CDR3 covers 15 residues. Germline V gene data show CDR1 as SNHLY and CDR2 as FYNNEI. Trimming left V 3 bases short and J 6 bases short, with 15 bases between. CDR3 nucleotides: TGTGCCAGCAGTGATGGGCGGGGGCCGGGCAATGAGCAGTTCTTC. Its protein is CASSDGRGPGNEQFF.

The rearrangement uses TRBV13 and TRBJ2-1, with 14 bases lining up with TRBD2. CDR3 size: 17 residues. Germline lookup yields CDR1 PRHDT and CDR2 FYEKMQ (reference sequence). Trimming removed 5 bases from V and 8 bases from J; junction bases left unmatched: 11. The CDR3 DNA follows: TGTGCCAGCAGCCCGGCGACTAGCGGGAGGGTATTAGATGAGCAGTTCTTC. This gives the protein CASSPATSGRVLDEQFF.

The chain links TRBV7-9 to TRBJ2-7; 10 bases match TRBD1. V trimming: 3 bases; J trimming: 3 bases; junction bases outside the gene matches: 8. The germline gives CDR1 SEHNR, CDR2 FQNEAQ (reference sequence). This CDR3 has 16 residues. CDR3 sequence: CASSFPGQGIYYEQYF. The CDR3 region has the DNA TGTGCCAGCAGCTTTCCGGGACAGGGGATTTACTACGAGCAGTACTTC.

This chain joins TRBV12-3 or TRBV12-4 and TRBJ1-5; D perhaps matches TRBD1 (6 bases). Trimming pared 6 bases from V and 6 bases from J, leaving 12 bases between. The CDR3 is 13 residues long. CDR3 sequence: CASSEQGSQPQHF. In nucleotides, the CDR3 is TGTGCCAGCAGCGAACAGGGTTCTCAGCCCCAGCATTTT.

V is TRBV6-5 and J is TRBJ1-1; weak D call: TRBD1 (6 bases). This CDR3 comprises 14 residues. CDR1 MNHEY and CDR2 SVGAGI come from the germline V gene. With 6 bases removed from V and 1 base from J, the gap between germline ends came to 12 bases. The CDR3 DNA reads TGTGCCAGCAGGGGGGGGCAATGGAACACTGAAGCTTTCTTT. This codes for CASRGGQWNTEAFF.

The chain carries TRBV2 and TRBJ1-5; D remains ambiguous. The CDR3 has 14 amino acids. Between the trimmed V and J ends, which lost 3 bases and 2 bases, there was a span of 8 bases. Germline values: CDR1 SNHLY, CDR2 FYNNEI. In DNA, the CDR3 is TGTGCCAGCAGTGACGGGCGGGGCAATCAGCCCCAGCATTTT. As protein: CASSDGRGNQPQHF.

V and J are TRBV18 and TRBJ1-2; no reliable D call. The CDR3 runs 16 residues. V lost 2 bases, J lost 6 bases, and 19 bases lay in between. The germline V gene has CDR1 KGHSH and CDR2 LQKENI. The CDR3 region has the DNA TGTGCCAGCTCACCAAGTTCGGGTCCAGACGGGAATGGCTACACCTTC. Protein: CASSPSSGPDGNGYTF.

The rearrangement joins TRBV2 to TRBJ1-6; a weak D match, TRBD1 (5 bases). From germline, CDR1 is SNHLY and CDR2 FYNNEI. V gave up 4 bases and J gave up 0 bases, with 10 bases separating them. The length of the CDR3 is 16 residues. The CDR3 DNA reads TGTGCCAGCAGTGGGCGAACAGGCTCCTATAATTCACCCCTCCACTTT. This codes for CASSGRTGSYNSPLHF.

This clone has a single count. The CDR3 nucleotides are TGCGCCAGCAGTGGGACAGGGCGGGAGACCCAGTACTTC. Amino acid sequence: CASSGTGRETQYF. The chain employs TRBV10-2 and TRBJ2-5; 8 bases fit TRBD1. Trimming took 4 bases from V and 5 from J; bases not matched to a gene: 3. Germline V gives CDR1 WSHSY, CDR2 SAAADI. This CDR3 has 13 amino acids.

The V call is TRBV13, the J call TRBJ2-5; 11 positions agree with TRBD2. The CDR3 covers 16 residues. After removal of 5 bases from V and 0 bases from J, the junction contained 5 bases not matched to a gene. The germline V gene encodes CDR1 PRHDT and CDR2 FYEKMQ (reference sequence). The CDR3 nucleotides read TGTGCCAGCAGCCTTCGACTAGCGGGAAACCAAGAGACCCAGTACTTC. It codes for CASSLRLAGNQETQYF.

The chain recombines TRBV19 with TRBJ2-7; D may be TRBD2 (5 bases). Per the germline V gene, CDR1 is LNHDA and CDR2 is SQIVND (reference sequence). V lost 3 bases and J 2 bases, leaving 8 bases between the germline ends. The CDR3 has 13 amino acids. This CDR3 reads CASSMTGTYEQYF. The CDR3 DNA reads TGTGCCAGTAGTATGACCGGGACCTACGAGCAGTACTTC.